Sequencing of this T cell receptor (beta chain) was carried out in a study of cytomegalovirus exposure and HLA in healthy donors. Whole-study findings and limits: Cytomegalovirus-associated status was assigned to more than 150 TCR beta chains. As confirmed in vitro, a few CMV-associated chains were specific for CMV antigens.

This CDR3 has 16 amino acids. The trim removed 5 bases at V and 7 bases at J, leaving 16 bases unmatched. Germline values: CDR1 MDHEN, CDR2 SYDVKM. Profiled with immunoSEQ multiplex PCR; TCRdb holds only in-frame clones, not every one. The table shows about 140,000 clones, with about 95% occurring only once. Comments on this clone: Its target is not known.

Separate from the approximately 670-subject first cohort was the roughly 120-subject validation cohort, to which the donors belonged. The TCR originated in a young man in good health and CMV-seropositive. The chain is built from TRBV28 and TRBJ1-1; 7 bases map to TRBD1. Input material: PBMCs. Here the CDR3 DNA reads TGTGCCAGCAGTCAACGGACAGGTTCTTCGGATGTTGAAGCTTTCTTT. It translates to CASSQRTGSSDVEAFF. The full variable domain, completed using reference TRBV28 and TRBJ1-1, is DVKVTQSSRYLVKRTGEKVFLECVQDMDHENMFWYRQDPGLGLRLIYFSYDVKMKEKGDIPEGYSVSREKKERFSLILESASTNQTSMYLCASSQRTGSSDVEAFFGQGTRLTVV.